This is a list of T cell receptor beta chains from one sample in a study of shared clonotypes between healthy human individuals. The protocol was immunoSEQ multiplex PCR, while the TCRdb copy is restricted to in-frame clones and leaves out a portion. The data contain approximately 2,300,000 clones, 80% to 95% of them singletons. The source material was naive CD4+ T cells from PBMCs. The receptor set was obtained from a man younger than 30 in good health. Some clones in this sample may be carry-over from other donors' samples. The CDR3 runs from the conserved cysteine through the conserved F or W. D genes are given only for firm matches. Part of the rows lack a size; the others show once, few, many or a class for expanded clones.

CDR3: CASSLRTGFYGYTF
DNA: TGTGCCAGCAGTTTACGGACAGGGTTCTATGGCTACACCTTC
size: .
D: TRBD1
V: TRBV28
J: TRBJ1-2
length: 14

CDR3: CASSARTEGANEKLFF
DNA: TGTGCCAGCAGCGCGCGGACGGAAGGCGCTAATGAAAAACTGTTTTTT
size: .
D: .
V: TRBV5-4
J: TRBJ1-4
length: 16

CDR3: CASSNPGATNEKLFF
DNA: TGCGCCAGCAGCAACCCGGGGGCCACTAATGAAAAACTGTTTTTT
size: .
D: .
V: TRBV5-1
J: TRBJ1-4
length: 15

CDR3: CASSVGETGLYEQYF
DNA: TGTGCCAGCAGTGTAGGGGAGACAGGGCTCTACGAGCAGTACTTC
size: .
D: TRBD1
V: TRBV28
J: TRBJ2-7
length: 15

CDR3: CAWSPPGGYEQFF
DNA: TGTGCCTGGAGTCCCCCGGGCGGGTATGAGCAGTTCTTC
size: .
D: .
V: TRBV30
J: TRBJ2-1
length: 13

CDR3: CASSIVFRGEYSNQPQHF
DNA: TGTGCCAGTAGTATAGTCTTCAGAGGAGAGTATAGCAATCAGCCCCAGCATTTT
size: .
D: .
V: TRBV19
J: TRBJ1-5
length: 18

CDR3: CASSGTGGYNEQFF
DNA: TGTGCCAGTAGTGGAACAGGGGGCTACAATGAGCAGTTCTTC
size: .
D: TRBD1
V: TRBV19
J: TRBJ2-1
length: 14

CDR3: CASSLLGTGMNGELFF
DNA: TGTGCCAGCAGTTTACTAGGGACAGGAATGAACGGGGAGCTGTTTTTT
size: .
D: TRBD1
V: TRBV28
J: TRBJ2-2
length: 16

CDR3: CASSLRYQPQHF
DNA: TGTGCCAGCAGTTTAAGGTATCAGCCCCAGCATTTT
size: few
D: .
V: TRBV28
J: TRBJ1-5
length: 12

CDR3: CASSWGTGAAYGYTF
DNA: TGTGCCAGCAGCTGGGGGACAGGGGCGGCCTATGGCTACACCTTC
size: .
D: TRBD1
V: TRBV7-6
J: TRBJ1-2
length: 15

CDR3: CASSLSGETQYF
DNA: TGCGCCAGCAGCTTGTCGGGCGAGACCCAGTACTTC
size: .
D: .
V: TRBV5-1
J: TRBJ2-5
length: 12

CDR3: CASSPGGTGEQYF
DNA: TGTGCCAGCAGCCCAGGGGGCACGGGCGAGCAGTACTTC
size: .
D: TRBD1
V: TRBV7-9
J: TRBJ2-7
length: 13

CDR3: CAISKQGVRTTGELFF
DNA: TGTGCCATCAGTAAACAGGGTGTGAGAACCACCGGGGAGCTGTTTTTT
size: .
D: .
V: TRBV10-3
J: TRBJ2-2
length: 16

CDR3: CASSLGAGGQETQYF
DNA: TGTGCCAGCAGCTTAGGTGCAGGGGGCCAAGAGACCCAGTACTTC
size: .
D: TRBD1
V: TRBV11-2
J: TRBJ2-5
length: 15

CDR3: CASSELGATGELFF
DNA: TGTGCCAGCAGTGAATTGGGGGCAACCGGGGAGCTGTTTTTT
size: .
D: .
V: TRBV2
J: TRBJ2-2
length: 14

CDR3: CASSYGGDGGIQYF
DNA: TGCGCCAGCAGCTATGGCGGGGACGGGGGCATTCAGTACTTC
size: .
D: .
V: TRBV5-1
J: TRBJ2-4
length: 14

CDR3: CASSPELAGVNNEQFF
DNA: TGTGCCAGCTCACCAGAACTAGCGGGAGTTAACAATGAGCAGTTCTTC
size: .
D: TRBD2
V: TRBV18
J: TRBJ2-1
length: 16

CDR3: CASSPNQLPLTTGELFF
DNA: TGTGCCAGCAGCCCAAATCAACTACCTTTGACCACCGGGGAGCTGTTTTTT
size: once
D: .
V: TRBV7-2
J: TRBJ2-2
length: 17

CDR3: CASSEGGRGNEQFF
DNA: TGCGCCAGCAGTGAAGGCGGGAGGGGCAATGAGCAGTTCTTC
size: .
D: TRBD2
V: TRBV10-1
J: TRBJ2-1
length: 14

CDR3: CASSSSGRARNEQYF
DNA: TGTGCCAGCAGCTCTAGCGGGAGGGCTCGGAACGAGCAGTACTTC
size: .
D: TRBD2
V: TRBV28
J: TRBJ2-7
length: 15

CDR3: CAIRVQGTYEQYF
DNA: TGTGCCATCAGAGTACAGGGGACCTACGAGCAGTACTTC
size: .
D: TRBD1
V: TRBV10-3
J: TRBJ2-7
length: 13

CDR3: CASSLGNTQYF
DNA: TGTGCCAGCAGTTTGGGAAATACGCAGTATTTT
size: .
D: .
V: TRBV28
J: TRBJ2-3
length: 11

CDR3: CASNLRGVYYNEQFF
DNA: TGTGCCAGCAACTTAAGGGGAGTCTATTACAATGAGCAGTTCTTC
size: once
D: .
V: TRBV9
J: TRBJ2-1
length: 15

CDR3: CASSEMGAPAGEQYF
DNA: TGTGCCAGCAGTGAAATGGGGGCCCCCGCCGGCGAGCAGTACTTC
size: .
D: .
V: TRBV2
J: TRBJ2-7
length: 15

CDR3: CASGPGPYEQYF
DNA: TGCGCCAGCGGACCAGGCCCCTACGAGCAGTACTTC
size: once
D: .
V: TRBV5-1
J: TRBJ2-7
length: 12

CDR3: CASSLVGSQGGNTIYF
DNA: TGTGCCAGCAGCTTAGTTGGCTCACAGGGCGGAAACACCATATATTTT
size: .
D: .
V: TRBV13
J: TRBJ1-3
length: 16

CDR3: CASSLAYGQPQHF
DNA: TGTGCCAGCAGCTTAGCGTACGGTCAGCCCCAGCATTTT
size: .
D: .
V: TRBV7-8
J: TRBJ1-5
length: 13

CDR3: CASSQDWGHEQYF
DNA: TGCGCCAGCAGCCAAGATTGGGGCCACGAGCAGTACTTC
size: .
D: .
V: TRBV4-1
J: TRBJ2-7
length: 13

CDR3: CASSSGTSGMFEQYF
DNA: TGTGCCAGCAGCTCCGGGACTAGCGGGATGTTCGAGCAGTACTTC
size: .
D: TRBD2
V: TRBV9
J: TRBJ2-7
length: 15

CDR3: CASSPTNTGELFF
DNA: TGTGCCAGTAGTCCAACTAACACCGGGGAGCTGTTTTTT
size: .
D: .
V: TRBV19
J: TRBJ2-2
length: 13

CDR3: CASSGPVVGNTIYF
DNA: TGTGCCAGCAGTGGACCAGTGGTCGGAAACACCATATATTTT
size: .
D: .
V: TRBV28
J: TRBJ1-3
length: 14

CDR3: CAWSLGPPGELFF
DNA: TGTGCCTGGAGTCTGGGGCCACCCGGGGAGCTGTTTTTT
size: .
D: .
V: TRBV30
J: TRBJ2-2
length: 13

CDR3: CASTIFGIKTGDVWKAKNIQYF
DNA: TGTGCCAGCACCATCTTCGGAATCAAGACAGGGGATGTTTGGAAAGCCAAAAACATTCAGTACTTC
size: .
D: .
V: TRBV21-1
J: TRBJ2-4
length: 22

CDR3: CASRTPYEQYF
DNA: TGTGCCAGCAGGACCCCCTACGAGCAGTACTTC
size: few
D: .
V: TRBV28
J: TRBJ2-7
length: 11

CDR3: CSVEDSGSEETQYF
DNA: TGCAGCGTTGAAGATTCGGGCTCGGAAGAGACCCAGTACTTC
size: .
D: .
V: TRBV29-1
J: TRBJ2-5
length: 14

CDR3: CAISRGSSYEQYF
DNA: TGTGCCATCAGCCGGGGGTCCTCCTACGAGCAGTACTTC
size: .
D: .
V: TRBV10-3
J: TRBJ2-7
length: 13

CDR3: CASSKGPREYNEKLFF
DNA: TGTGCCAGCAGCAAGGGACCCCGAGAATATAATGAAAAACTGTTTTTT
size: .
D: .
V: TRBV11-2
J: TRBJ1-4
length: 16

CDR3: CSVAQPRNAEAFF
DNA: TGCAGCGTTGCCCAACCCCGGAACGCTGAAGCTTTCTTT
size: .
D: .
V: TRBV29-1
J: TRBJ1-1
length: 13

CDR3: CASSLRPGAHYNEQFF
DNA: TGTGCCAGCAGTTTACGACCCGGGGCACACTACAATGAGCAGTTCTTC
size: .
D: .
V: TRBV28
J: TRBJ2-1
length: 16

CDR3: CASSPGLTRGEKLFF
DNA: TGTGCCAGCAGTCCTGGGCTCACCAGGGGTGAAAAACTGTTTTTT
size: .
D: .
V: TRBV7-6
J: TRBJ1-4
length: 15

CDR3: CASSLGLGPYNEQFF
DNA: TGTGCCAGCAGCCTAGGACTAGGTCCCTACAATGAGCAGTTCTTC
size: .
D: TRBD2
V: TRBV5-4
J: TRBJ2-1
length: 15